This T cell receptor (beta chain) was found in a study of blood T cell repertoires in COVID-19 (dated by TCRdb to between 2020 and 2021). About the full investigation: The collaborator samples originated in the United States, Italy and Spain and spanned the acute and convalescent phases of COVID-19. The prospective study material was composed of cDNA or gDNA derived from T cells, B-cell-depleted T cells, or PBMCs. Deeply sampled blood TCRbeta repertoires from subjects exposed to, actively infected with, or recovered from COVID-19 were included in the dataset. The repertoires were released in a freely available public database meant as a resource for research on the immune response to SARS-CoV-2. Samples were obtained from the ongoing ImmuneRACE study (first 160 participants) and from over a thousand subjects provided by 6 global collaborators. Sample metadata almost always included a de-identified subject ID, COVID-19 status, age in years and sex. Where HLA class I and class II types were available, the types were taken from metadata supplied by the sample provider, not from assay-based typing. Results and caveats for the whole study, not just this receptor: The amount of clinical and demographic metadata varied by source and participant and was provided uncurated.

Comments on this clone: Its cognate antigen has yet to be identified. No qualities accompany the bases; no much larger clone lies one base away.

TCRbeta CDR3 regions were amplified from genomic DNA using the immunoSEQ Assay, a bias-controlled multiplex PCR. The published analysis was carried out like this. The number of nucleated cells in each sample was estimated from the amplification of reference gene primers within the assay. To quantify the absolute abundance of each unique TCRbeta CDR3 rearrangement, sequence reads were collapsed and filtered. For each sample, productive Simpson clonality was calculated as the square root of Simpson's diversity index over productive rearrangements. TCRdb's version of the immuneACCESS table is confined to in-frame rearrangements and falls short of the full clone set. An unresolved V gene accounts for under half of the shortfall where checked; the remainder is of unknown origin. V and J calls and clone size are those listed in that table; D and trimming were worked out from the DNA. Across this sample there are 250,000 to 350,000 clones, with about nine tenths seen only once. The ten largest clones capture 3% of the sample.

Whole blood was collected in K2EDTA tubes by collaborating institutions according to the institutions' own protocols. For TCRbeta analysis, collaborators shipped samples in one of three forms: frozen whole blood, isolated PBMCs, or DNA extracted from either of those sample types. CDR1 SGHTA and CDR2 FQGNSA are derived from the germline V gene. Its CDR3 holds 15 amino acids, cysteine through phenylalanine. The sequence is cut down to CDR3 DNA, 45 bases in frame from base 1. Trimming takes 5 bases off V and 8 bases off J; junction bases not matched to a gene: 9. The chain is assembled from TRBV7-2 and TRBJ1-6; 7 bases in the middle match TRBD1. Source material: peripheral blood. The receptor's source is a woman aged 30 to 39 with active or convalescent COVID-19. This receptor carries the CDR3 CASSPRQGVDSPLHF. The nucleotides are TGTGCCAGCAGCCCCCGGCAGGGGGTTGATTCACCCCTCCACTTT.